This passage covers 22 T cell receptor beta chains from one sample sequenced in a study of shared clonotypes between healthy human individuals. Data came from immunoSEQ multiplex PCR; TCRdb stores just in-frame clones and leaves some out. The sample has 500,000 to 550,000 clones; roughly 95% are singletons. Sequencing was performed on naive CD4+ T cells sorted from blood. Subset meaning: CD45RA+ positively selected. These receptors came from a woman aged 25 to 39 in good health.

This chain connects TRBV28 to TRBJ2-1, with 10 bases fitting TRBD2. Germline V gives CDR1 MDHEN, CDR2 SYDVKM. V lost 7 bases and J lost 9; bases outside the gene matches: 12. This CDR3 region has 15 residues. The CDR3 loop reads CASIPSSGSGFEQFF. The CDR3 DNA is TGTGCCAGCATCCCATCTAGCGGGAGTGGTTTTGAGCAGTTCTTC.

V gene TRBV11-2 combines with J gene TRBJ2-1, with 14 bases identical to TRBD2. Germline V lookup: CDR1 SGHAT, CDR2 FQNNGV. After removal of 4 bases from V and 7 bases from J, the junction contained 3 bases not matched to a gene. The CDR3 loop spans 15 amino acids. The CDR3, as DNA: TGTGCCAGCAGCTCAGGACTAGCGGGAGGTAATGAGCAGTTCTTC. Translating it yields CASSSGLAGGNEQFF.

The chain combines TRBV20-1 with TRBJ1-5; no reliable D call. Germline CDR1 and CDR2: DFQATT and SNEGSKA (reference sequence). Trimming took off 8 bases at V and 4 bases at J, with 6 bases between the two ends. This CDR3 is built from 10 residues. The CDR3 loop is CSSGNQPQHF. The CDR3 DNA follows: TGCAGTTCGGGAAATCAGCCCCAGCATTTT.

This clone was seen just once. V gene TRBV5-4 combines with J gene TRBJ1-2; D perhaps matches TRBD1 (6 bases). Germline V gives CDR1 SGHNT, CDR2 YYREEE (reference sequence). This CDR3 is 14 amino acids long. The germline V and J ends were trimmed by 6 bases and 3 bases, with 15 bases remaining between them. DNA for the CDR3: TGTGCCAGCACCCTGACATCAGGGGACTATGGCTACACCTTC. Translated, it gives CASTLTSGDYGYTF.

The table lists this clone with a few counts. The rearrangement joins TRBV6-6 to TRBJ1-5; TRBD1 might be the D (5 bases). Trimming cost V 2 bases and J 6 bases, with 11 bases left between them. Germline V gives CDR1 MNHNY, CDR2 SVGAGI (reference sequence). CDR3 length equals 14 residues. CDR3 nucleotide sequence: TGTGCCAGCAGTTACATTCGTCAGGGTCAGCCCCAGCATTTT. Residues: CASSYIRQGQPQHF.

This sequence joins TRBV5-8 and TRBJ2-7; 8 nucleotides agree with TRBD1. The V gene end was trimmed by 4 bases and the J gene end by 1 base; junction bases not matched to a gene: 4. CDR1 SGHTS and CDR2 YDEGEE come from the germline V gene. The CDR3 is 14 amino acids. DNA of the CDR3: TGTGCCAGCAGCACCTGGACAGGGTCCTACGAGCAGTACTTC. As protein: CASSTWTGSYEQYF. Together with reference TRBV5-8 and TRBJ2-7, the CDR3 gives the full variable domain: EAGVTQSPTHLIKTRGQQATLRCSPISGHTSVYWYQQALGLGLQFLLWYDEGEERNRGNFPPRFSGRQFPNYSSELNVNALELEDSALYLCASSTWTGSYEQYFGPGTRLTVT.

V usage is TRBV6-6 and J usage is TRBJ2-7; tentatively, D is TRBD2 (6 bases). Trimming removed 0 bases from V and 8 bases from J, with 17 bases in between. The CDR3 is made up of 15 amino acids. Germline V gives CDR1 MNHNY, CDR2 SVGAGI (reference sequence). The DNA of the CDR3 is TGTGCCAGCAGTTACTCTAGCGGAAGAACCTTACAGCAGTACTTC. It codes for CASSYSSGRTLQQYF.

In its sample, this clone was seen once. The J gene is TRBJ1-4, the V gene TRBV28; no clear D gene. Looked up from germline, CDR1 is MDHEN and CDR2 is SYDVKM. V was pared by 4 bases and J by 8 bases, with 17 bases between. The CDR3 length is 15 residues. The CDR3 protein is CASSSPLPREEKLFF. The CDR3 nucleotides are TGTGCCAGCAGTTCGCCTCTCCCAAGGGAGGAAAAACTGTTTTTT.

In the case of this clone: The sample carries other DNA sequences with the same CDR3. This chain uses TRBV5-1 with TRBJ2-7; perhaps TRBD1 as D (7 bases). The ends were cut back, 0 bases at V and 6 bases at J, with 10 bases in the middle. The CDR3 sequence is 13 residues long. Germline V gene lookup returns CDR1 SGHRS and CDR2 YFSETQ. The CDR3, as DNA: TGCGCCAGCAGCTTGGGGCAGGGGGGCGAGCAGTACTTC. Its translation: CASSLGQGGEQYF. Full variable domain (remainder filled in from reference TRBV5-1 and TRBJ2-7): KAGVTQTPRYLIKTRGQQVTLSCSPISGHRSVSWYQQTPGQGLQFLFEYFSETQRNKGNFPGRFSGRQFSNSRSEMNVSTLELGDSALYLCASSLGQGGEQYFGPGTRLTVT.

The chain joins TRBV18 to TRBJ2-3; 8 nucleotides line up with TRBD1. This CDR3 is 16 amino acids long. V lost 6 bases and J lost 4; bases outside the gene matches: 12. Germline CDR1 reads KGHSH; CDR2 reads LQKENI. The CDR3 nucleotides read TGTGCCAGCTCGCGCACCGGACAGGGACCTTCAGATACGCAGTATTTT. This sequence encodes CASSRTGQGPSDTQYF.

This chain uses TRBV28 with TRBJ1-3, with 9 bases fitting TRBD1. Germline V gives CDR1 MDHEN, CDR2 SYDVKM. This CDR3 comprises 16 residues. J was trimmed by 0 bases and V by 4 bases; bases with no gene match: 4. CDR3 sequence reads: CASSSRTGVSGNTIYF. The CDR3 region has the DNA TGTGCCAGCAGTTCCAGGACAGGGGTCTCTGGAAACACCATATATTTT. Looking up the rest from reference TRBV28 and TRBJ1-3 gives the full variable domain: DVKVTQSSRYLVKRTGEKVFLECVQDMDHENMFWYRQDPGLGLRLIYFSYDVKMKEKGDIPEGYSVSREKKERFSLILESASTNQTSMYLCASSSRTGVSGNTIYFGEGSWLTVV.

The chain joins TRBV19 to TRBJ2-5; D is unresolved. The CDR3 is 13 amino acids. The V end was cut by 4 bases, the J end by 0 bases, with 6 bases between. CDR1 LNHDA and CDR2 SQIVND come from the germline V gene (reference sequence). CDR3 sequence (DNA): TGTGCCAGTAGTACAGGACACCAAGAGACCCAGTACTTC. Its protein product is CASSTGHQETQYF.

V gene TRBV5-6 combines with J gene TRBJ2-5, with D possibly being TRBD2 (6 bases). The germline gives CDR1 SGHDT, CDR2 YYEEEE. This CDR3 has 13 residues. V gave up 5 bases and J gave up 11 bases, with 19 bases separating them. The CDR3 protein is CASRSYRLREQYF. CDR3 bases: TGTGCCAGCAGATCGTACCGTTTACGGGAGCAGTACTTC.

The chain couples TRBV9 to TRBJ2-3; TRBD2 matches 8 bases. The CDR3 spans 15 residues. V lost 4 bases and J lost 2; bases outside the gene matches: 6. Germline V gene lookup returns CDR1 SGDLS and CDR2 YYNGEE. The CDR3 protein is CASSPRLAFTDTQYF. In DNA form, the CDR3 reads TGTGCCAGCAGCCCGCGACTAGCGTTCACAGATACGCAGTATTTT.

The V and J genes are TRBV28 and TRBJ2-2; a weak D match, TRBD1 (5 bases). There are 15 residues in the CDR3. V was cut by 6 bases and J by 4 bases, with 15 bases left in between. Germline V lookup: CDR1 MDHEN, CDR2 SYDVKM. The CDR3, as DNA: TGTGCCAGCAGCTCGCAGGGTATAGTCACCGGGGAGCTGTTTTTT. It encodes CASSSQGIVTGELFF.

This chain joins TRBV27 and TRBJ1-4, with TRBD1 identical over 7 bases. Losses at the gene ends were 6 bases for V and 5 bases for J; bases not matched to a gene: 6. Germline V gene sequence: CDR1 MNHEY, CDR2 SMNVEV (reference sequence). CDR3 length: 14 amino acids. The CDR3 nucleotides read TGTGCCAGCAGCCGTGACAGGGTGAATGAAAAACTGTTTTTT. Encoded protein: CASSRDRVNEKLFF.

This rearrangement joins TRBV27 to TRBJ2-7; weak D call: TRBD2 (6 bases). The germline V and J ends were trimmed by 4 bases and 2 bases, with 24 bases remaining between them. Per the germline V gene, CDR1 is MNHEY and CDR2 is SMNVEV (reference sequence). This CDR3 comprises 18 residues. CDR3 nucleotide sequence: TGTGCCAGCAGTTCTACCCCTAGTACAGGAGGGCTAACCTACGAGCAGTACTTC. Translation gives CASSSTPSTGGLTYEQYF.

A note on this clone: This sample includes further DNA sequences coding for the same CDR3. The chain uses TRBV5-6 and TRBJ2-5; D is undetermined. CDR3 length: 11 amino acids. From germline, CDR1 is SGHDT and CDR2 YYEEEE. V was shortened by 4 bases and J by 1 base, with 2 bases between the two germline ends. CDR3 DNA: TGTGCCAGCAGCCTCCAAGAGACCCAGTACTTC. Translating it yields CASSLQETQYF.

This chain uses TRBV10-1 with TRBJ2-7; 8 nucleotides align to TRBD1. V trimming: 3 bases; J trimming: 6 bases; junction bases outside the gene matches: 4. CDR1 and CDR2 (germline): WNHNN, SYGVQD (reference sequence). CDR3 length equals 13 residues. DNA of the CDR3: TGCGCCAGCAGTGAAGGACAGGGACTCGAGCAGTACTTC. Amino acid sequence: CASSEGQGLEQYF.

CDR3 amino acids: CASSGTGLTTYEQYF. The CDR3 DNA sequence: TGTGCCAGCTCGGGGACAGGGTTGACGACCTACGAGCAGTACTTC. This chain links TRBV18 with TRBJ2-7, with 9 bases matching TRBD1. Germline V gene lookup returns CDR1 KGHSH and CDR2 LQKENI. The trim removed 6 bases at V and 2 bases at J, leaving 8 bases unmatched. The CDR3 has 15 residues.

The CDR3 coding sequence is TGTGCCACCAGCAGAGTGCCAGCCCAAGAGACCCAGTACTTC. This sequence encodes CATSRVPAQETQYF. This chain connects TRBV15 to TRBJ2-5, with D hard to call. The germline V and J ends were trimmed by 1 base and 1 base, with 7 bases remaining between them. CDR3 size: 14 residues. CDR1 and CDR2 (germline): LNHNV, YYDKDF (reference sequence). The variable domain in full, completed from reference TRBV15 and TRBJ2-5, reads DAMVIQNPRYQVTQFGKPVTLSCSQTLNHNVMYWYQQKSSQAPKLLFHYYDKDFNNEADTPDNFQSRRPNTSFCFLDIRSPGLGDTAMYLCATSRVPAQETQYFGPGTRLLVL.

V gene TRBV28 combines with J gene TRBJ2-7; 7 nucleotides agree with TRBD1. Germline CDR1 and CDR2: MDHEN and SYDVKM. V lost 6 bases and J lost 5; bases outside the gene matches: 13. The CDR3 has 15 residues. CDR3 residues: CASRLRNRGFHEQYF. The CDR3, as DNA: TGTGCCAGCAGGCTGCGGAACAGGGGATTCCACGAGCAGTACTTC.